This T cell receptor (beta chain) is drawn from a study of OX40 agonist ivuxolimab in advanced cancers. Study-level findings and limits: Clonal expansion by week 6 occurred in CD4+ and CD8+ blood T cells (at 0.1 to 3.0 mg/kg).

This table comes from immunoSEQ multiplex PCR, and its TCRdb copy is limited to in-frame clones, with some not included. The table shows approximately 29,000 clones, with 80% occurring only once. Comments on this clone: As yet, its antigen is unknown.

The CDR3 is made up of 13 amino acids. In germline, CDR1 is LNHDA, CDR2 SQIVND (reference sequence). Between the trimmed V and J ends, which lost 6 bases and 1 base, there was a span of 10 bases. This clonotype originated in an adult with an advanced solid tumor such as melanoma, head and neck, liver or kidney cancer. The rearrangement uses TRBV19 and TRBJ2-7; D remains ambiguous. The specimen comprised CD4+ or CD8+ T cells sorted from blood, sampled in a trial of the OX40 agonist ivuxolimab. CDR3 sequence reads: CASRVPDSYEQYF. The CDR3 nucleotides are TGTGCCAGTAGGGTCCCAGATTCCTACGAGCAGTACTTC.